This note documents a single T cell receptor beta chain sequence. This clonotype was picked up a small number of times. Its cognate antigen has yet to be identified. No much larger clone is present one base from it, and per-base qualities are unavailable. These data are taken from a study of T cells in Graves' hyperthyroidism and ophthalmopathy (dated by TCRdb to between 2018 and 2020). For context, the study as a whole: TCR V-J signatures able to tell the groups apart were searched for in a discovery cohort of 90 to 100 patients, of whom approximately 40 had Graves' ophthalmopathy and roughly 58 had stable Graves' hyperthyroidism. After sampling, hyperthyroidism patients received methimazole starting at 30 mg daily, and ophthalmopathy patients received high-dose intravenous methylprednisolone. In several Graves' hyperthyroidism patients, the study also compared T-cell repertoires from thyroid tissue with T-cell repertoires from blood. Prospective prediction of ophthalmopathy was tested in an independent validation cohort consisting of 18 hyperthyroidism patients and approximately 16 patients who later progressed to ophthalmopathy. The approximately 100 discovery patients were divided at random into training and test sets in a 7:3 ratio. According to the paper, TCR Vbeta CDR3 sequencing was carried out on 135 peripheral blood samples, which came from fewer than 50 ophthalmopathy, approximately 78 hyperthyroidism and about 17 progressor patients. Broad study findings and their caveats: In validation, the model predicted progression to ophthalmopathy with around 71% sensitivity and over 72% specificity, a median of about 6 months before onset. Most expanded thyroid clonotypes (frequency above 0.001) were also found in blood, which suggests that blood repertoires may mirror thyroid immune responses. Sample size was not statistically predetermined, and investigators were not blinded to group allocation. A 13 V-J signature model separated ophthalmopathy from stable hyperthyroidism, with roughly 88% sensitivity and about 81% specificity in cross-validation and 80%/75% in testing.

The CDR3, cysteine through phenylalanine, is 12 amino acids long. Only CDR3 DNA remains: 36 bases, in frame from the first base. CDR1 and CDR2, looked up from the germline V gene (reference sequence), are SEHNR and FQNEAQ. V is pared back by 4 bases and J by 12 bases, with 15 bases lying between the germline termini. Amplification of TCR beta CDR3 regions was carried out from RNA transcripts. The first round of RT-PCR for the TCR CDR3 was performed with the HTBI primer set and the Qiagen OneStep RT-PCR kit. Libraries were constructed in a second round of multiplex PCR, after which size selection and purification were carried out. The libraries were sequenced on an Illumina HiSeq2000 using paired-end 100 bp reads. In the original analysis: Raw data were processed with SOAPnuke, discarding reads with adapters, uncalled bases, mean Phred below 15, or no exact constant-primer or identifier match. COPE v1.2.5 was used to merge the high-quality paired reads, and each unique nucleotide sequence was defined as a clonotype. MiTCR v1.1 was used to align the clonotypes against IMGT TRBV, TRBD and TRBJ reference segments. Analysis was restricted to V-J combinations with a frequency above 0.0001, which covered over 98% of repertoires. The TCS score was defined as the ratio of F50 (clonal expansion) to E x V (chaos), calculated using BLOSUM62-based TCRdist between CDR3 peptides within each V-J. Welch's t-statistics and random forest reduced some 510 V-J features to 13, which were used in a naive Bayes classifier (R e1071). Thyroid-blood repertoire similarity was quantified with the Morisita-Horn index. TCRdb took the public reads, trimmed them with fastp at Q25, ran MiXCR for clone calling and kept in-frame beta chains. For every CDR3 protein sequence, its rows merge into one entry that carries the most common genes and DNA. For this entry, the V and J calls and clone size follow TCRdb and not the study's own pipeline. A total of 550,000 to 700,000 distinct CDR3 sequences appear in this sample, just over 45% of them only once. The ten biggest clones cover roughly 19% of the sample.

Any patient with an uncontrolled infection, another autoimmune disease, pregnancy or lactation was excluded. Diagnoses were based on clinical symptoms, serum thyroxine and TRAb, thyroid ultrasound and orbital computed tomography. Total RNA was extracted using Trizol reagent, and RNA quality was assessed on an Agilent 2100 Bioanalyzer. Recombination linked TRBV7-9 to TRBJ1-2; confidence is insufficient to name the D gene. The sequencing input was peripheral blood or thyroid tissue (not recorded which). The sequence came from an adult woman with Graves' disease, either hyperthyroidism or ophthalmopathy (not recorded which). The CDR3 region: CASSSSAAGNTF. The sequence in DNA is TGTGCCAGCAGCTCGTCCGCAGCAGGAAACACCTTC.